The 4 T cell receptor gamma chains below were found in one sample sequenced in a study of Vδ1+ human thymocytes. Their cognate antigens are unknown. Whole-study findings and limits: Thymic TRG and TRD repertoires appeared highly polyclonal, with Gaussian CDR3 length distributions.

RNA was extracted from the cells and then reverse transcribed. Pooled V-gene forward primers with one constant-region reverse primer generated the CDR3 amplicons by multiplex PCR. TCRdb re-called the multiplex PCR reads using CATT. The sample contains 36,000 or so gamma-chain clones, about 19% of which appear only once. The sample taken for sequencing was Vdelta1+ gamma-delta thymocytes from the thymus. Subset noted: FACS-sorted CD3+ TCRalphabeta- TCRVdelta1+ TCRVdelta2- thymocytes. The origin of the receptors is a girl under three years old who had congenital heart surgery.

The chain recombines TRGV8 with TRGJ1 or TRGJ2. Germline CDR1 and CDR2: VENAVY and YDSYNSRV. CDR3 length equals 11 residues. The V gene end was trimmed by 8 bases and the J gene end by 7 bases; junction bases not matched to a gene: 8. As DNA, the CDR3 is TGTGCCACCTACGAGGGGTATAAGAAACTCTTT. Its protein product is CATYEGYKKLF.

This clone was picked up a small number of times. The chain carries TRGV2 and TRGJ1 or TRGJ2. V was pared by 0 bases and J by 9 bases, with 8 bases of the junction left unmatched. The CDR3 extends over 13 amino acids. Germline V gene sequence: CDR1 EGSNGY, CDR2 YDSYNSKV. CDR3 protein: CATWDGPASKKLF. In nucleotides, the CDR3 is TGTGCCACCTGGGACGGGCCGGCTTCTAAGAAACTCTTT.

V and J are TRGV3 and TRGJ1 or TRGJ2. Looked up from germline, CDR1 is VTNTFY and CDR2 is YDVSTARD (reference sequence). The CDR3 has 14 amino acids. V lost 0 bases to trimming and J lost 5 bases; unmatched junction nucleotides: 7. The CDR3 nucleotides are TGTGCCACCTGGGACAGGCTCACTCATTATAAGAAACTCTTT. Protein: CATWDRLTHYKKLF.

This chain uses TRGV3 with TRGJ1 or TRGJ2. CDR1 VTNTFY and CDR2 YDVSTARD come from the germline V gene (reference sequence). The ends lost 0 bases at V and 3 bases at J; junction bases unmatched: 20. The CDR3 length is 19 residues. CDR3 DNA sequence: TGTGCCACCTGGGACAGGCCTCCTCACCAATCCCCATTTTATTATAAGAAACTCTTT. It codes for CATWDRPPHQSPFYYKKLF.